Listed here is a single T cell receptor beta chain. Treatment indicated: some 19 received Ad26.COV2.S at low or high dose, single or two shots; 5 received placebo; per-sample allocation not given. Collection of samples fell on day 63 after the first vaccine or placebo injection. Wuhan-strain SARS-CoV-2 spike was expressed by the Ad26 vector that made up the vaccine. The sample originates from a study of Ad26.COV2.S vaccination and SARS-CoV-2 variants. Germline trimming cut 3 bases from V and 2 bases from J; bases unmatched to any gene: 8. The CDR3 sequence is 15 residues long. The germline CDR1 and CDR2 sequences are SQVTM and ANQGSEA. Here immunoSEQ multiplex PCR was the method, and the copy in TCRdb shows in-frame clones only, minus some. There are hundreds of thousands of clones in the sample; about 89% occur only once, and roughly 1.5% lies in the top ten.

Sequenced material: peripheral blood, taken in a trial of Ad26.COV2.S vaccine versus placebo. This sequence originates from a person between 18 and 60 years old who received the Ad26.COV2.S COVID-19 vaccine or a placebo. V gene TRBV29-1 combines with J gene TRBJ1-2, with 8 bases lining up with TRBD1. The CDR3 sequence: CSVEEGQGGNYGYTF. The CDR3 bases are TGCAGCGTTGAGGAAGGACAGGGCGGGAACTATGGCTACACCTTC.